Included here is one T cell receptor (beta chain) sequence, with context. Then a second PCR, running about 7 to 11 cycles, was carried out with a sample-barcoded 5' primer and a J-beta primer mix. Using its own MiXCR run on the 5' RACE reads, TCRdb lists one record per CDR3 protein. Counted here are approximately 1.5 million distinct CDR3 sequences, approximately 43% occurring once; the ten biggest clones make up approximately 4.1%. The data derive from a study of blood T cells in healthy people across ages. This CDR3 spans 17 amino acids. Per the germline V gene, CDR1 is SEHNR and CDR2 is FQNEAQ (reference sequence). Trimming stripped 5 bases from V and 1 base from J, with 18 bases between. Healthy Russian Caucasian donors spanned ages about 6 to 95 years.

Sequences were obtained from blood. This TCR came from a woman younger than 35 in good health. The rearrangement links TRBV7-9 to TRBJ1-3; tentative D call: TRBD1 (6 bases). CDR3 protein: CASSPLQGTLSGNTIYF. As DNA, the CDR3 is TGTGCCAGCAGCCCATTACAGGGCACCTTATCTGGAAACACCATATATTTT.